This section outlines one T cell receptor (beta chain) sequence together with its context. The antigen remains unidentified. The sample belongs to a study of blood T cells in healthy people across ages. Study observations and caveats: The study found more naive CD4+ cells and higher diversity in long-lived than aged donors. The study could not conclusively compare naive and antigen-experienced cells, given its unsorted PBMCs. Estimates based on one million T cells were treated as lower bounds.

V lost 3 bases and J lost 2, with 16 bases in between. CDR1 is SGHRS, CDR2 YFSETQ, per germline. The CDR3 runs to 16 residues. The authors ran a second PCR of roughly 6 to 12 cycles using a sample-barcoded 5' primer and a J-beta primer mix. One entry per CDR3 protein results from TCRdb running MiXCR on the 5' RACE reads. The top ten hold around 8% of the sample, which has about 1,400,000 distinct CDR3 sequences, around 39% seen once. The clonotype was recovered from a woman between 18 and 29 years old in good health. The sample comprised blood. The rearrangement uses TRBV5-1 and TRBJ2-3; D may match TRBD1 or TRBD2 (6 bases each). The CDR3 nucleotides are TGCGCCAGCAGCTCCGAAGGGGGGCTGCTCACAGATACGCAGTATTTT. Translating gives CASSSEGGLLTDTQYF.